Included here is one T cell receptor beta chain sequence, with context. Its recognized antigen is unknown. Per-nucleotide qualities are absent, and no much larger clonotype sits a single base away. This sample was taken from a study of PD-1 blockade in classical Hodgkin lymphoma (dated by TCRdb to about 2020). About the investigation overall: Nivolumab dosing was 3 mg/kg intravenously every 2 weeks, continuing until either disease progression or unacceptable toxicity. A peripheral blood immune signature of response to PD-1 blockade in classical Hodgkin lymphoma was defined using TCR beta sequencing and CyTOF. What the authors observed across the whole study: A significant rise by C4D1 was seen in CD4+ but not CD8+ TCR diversity (p=0.0027 vs p=0.16), with the rise being most apparent in complete responders (p=0.02). The study was limited to a single clinical trial cohort, and causes of repertoire differences, possibly disease activity or prior therapy, remained undefined. Lower diversity was seen in patients whose nivolumab began less than 1 year after ASCT, and these patients were left out of later analyses so that immune reconstitution would not confound the results. Newly diagnosed patients were reported to have lower baseline TCR diversity than healthy donors, and relapsed/refractory patients were reported to have lower baseline TCR diversity still. Baseline diversity similar to that of newly diagnosed patients was observed in trial patients achieving complete response, whereas significantly lower diversity was observed in partial responders and progressors.

In light of the paper, this sample's time point label describes: cycle 4 day 1 (C4D1), after 6 weeks of nivolumab. Every trial patient had relapsed after autologous stem cell transplantation, and cohorts A, B and C differed in prior brentuximab vedotin exposure. CD4+ T cells were purified from thawed PBMCs by magnetic negative selection with a Miltenyi CD4+ T cell isolation kit. The trial cohort was composed of approximately 56 patients with relapsed/refractory classical Hodgkin lymphoma, for whom complete response, partial response or progressive disease was recorded as best overall response. Trial patients were treated with single-agent nivolumab in the multi-cohort phase II CheckMate 205 trial. An independent review committee assessed best overall response using the 2007 International Working Group response criteria. Trial PBMCs were obtained immediately prior to nivolumab initiation (C1D1) and on therapy at cycle 2 day 1 and cycle 4 day 1. Peripheral blood was collected in 8 mL Vacutainer Cell Preparation Tubes, from which PBMCs were isolated by centrifugation and then cryopreserved. Purified CD4+ and CD8+ fractions were prepared only for cases where an additional PBMC sample was available. Magnetically labelled cells were removed on LS columns in a quadroMACS separator, and the flow-through was retained as the purified fraction.

The CDR3 has 15 amino acids, counting the end cysteine and phenylalanine. Here the CDR3 DNA is all that survives: 45 bases in frame from base 1. The germline V gene specifies SGHTA as CDR1 and FQGTGA as CDR2. Trimming at the junction amounts to 8 bases on V and 0 bases on J, and the germline ends lie 13 bases apart. Genomic DNA was isolated using the Qiagen DNeasy kit from unsorted PBMCs as well as from negatively selected CD4+ and CD8+ fractions. TCR beta CDR3 regions were amplified by immunoSEQ multiplex PCR using primers annealing to V and J segments. A synthetic immune receptor repertoire was used to minimize amplification bias, and any residual bias was removed computationally once sequencing was done. The study's processing was this. Repertoire diversity was quantified as the Shannon entropy index using custom Python scripts. The unsorted, CD4+ and CD8+ repertoires were each analyzed separately, with the exception of combined analyses, where CD4+ and CD8+ sequences were merged in silico. Clonal expansion was defined as at least a 2-fold frequency increase after treatment relative to C1D1, with a pseudocount of 0.5 for undetected baseline clones. Singleton clones were defined as clones with 0 or 1 copy at C1D1, and non-singleton clones were defined as clones with 2 or more copies. Clones expanded in unsorted samples were labelled as CD4+, CD8+ or unknown by matching protein sequences in sorted samples from the same patient. Wilcoxon tests on paired samples were used to test changes in diversity from C1D1 to C4D1. TCRdb carries this immuneACCESS record with in-frame sequences only. Its versions omit some clonotypes, under half of them owing to an unresolved V gene in the studies checked, with the rest unexplained. That table gives V, J and clone size, and the DNA gave D and trimming. Across this sample there are 1,500 to 2,000 clones, with around four fifths seen only once. The leading ten clones occupy about two fifths of the sample.

The receptor comes from a human donor with classical Hodgkin lymphoma. The chain is encoded by TRBV7-3 joined to TRBJ2-2, with TRBD1 tentatively as D gene (5 bases match). The sequences come from CD4+ T cells from blood, collected before the fourth cycle of nivolumab. The CDR3: CASQRRQSNTGELFF. The nucleotide sequence is TGTGCCAGCCAGAGGCGACAGTCGAACACCGGGGAGCTGTTTTTT.